The rows below give T cell receptor beta chains drawn from one sample of a study of T-cell reconstitution after alpha-beta-depleted transplantation in children. TCRdb reprocessed the PCR reads via MiXCR and lists one record per CDR3 protein. The data show some 550,000 distinct CDR3 sequences, with around 16% seen just once and about 3.1% held by the top ten. The sample was PBMCs from the stem cell graft donor, taken from the stem cell graft. The source of these receptors is a human donor who donated a stem cell graft to a child with acute lymphoblastic leukemia. Each CDR3 is given with its conserved first and last residue. The D gene is left open where the match is weak. Clone size is given for some rows only: seen once, a few or many times, or a class if the clone is expanded.

TRBV6-1	.	.	TRBJ2-1	CASSPGTPPRNEQFF	TGTGCCAGCAGCCCCGGGACCCCGCCCCGCAATGAGCAGTTCTTC
TRBV27	.	.	TRBJ2-7	CASSTDNDEQYF	TGTGCCAGCAGTACTGACAACGACGAGCAGTACTTC
TRBV10-1	TRBD2	few	TRBJ2-1	CASSSRTSSRPSNEQFF	TGCGCCAGCAGTTCCAGGACTAGTTCGAGGCCTTCCAATGAGCAGTTCTTC
TRBV6-5	TRBD1	once	TRBJ2-6	CASSYSGGSSGANVLTF	TGTGCCAGCAGTTACTCAGGGGGCTCCTCTGGGGCCAACGTCCTGACTTTC
TRBV5-1	.	.	TRBJ2-7	CASSTPQGDDQYF	TGCGCCAGCAGCACCCCACAGGGTGACGATCAGTACTTC
TRBV10-1	.	few	TRBJ2-1	CASSESGDNEQFF	TGCGCCAGCAGTGAATCGGGAGACAATGAGCAGTTCTTC
TRBV5-1	TRBD2	.	TRBJ2-3	CASSSWTSGTDTQYF	TGCGCCAGCAGCTCCTGGACTAGCGGGACAGATACGCAGTATTTT
TRBV20-1	TRBD2	.	TRBJ2-3	CSALEAGGGDTQYF	TGCAGTGCCCTAGAAGCGGGAGGGGGAGATACGCAGTATTTT
TRBV19	.	.	TRBJ1-2	CASKEERTTNYGYTF	TGTGCCAGTAAAGAGGAACGTACTACTAACTATGGCTACACCTTC
TRBV9	TRBD1	.	TRBJ2-1	CASSVPTGLNEQFF	TGTGCCAGCAGCGTCCCGACAGGGTTGAATGAGCAGTTCTTC
TRBV7-9	.	.	TRBJ1-2	CASSPLYRDGYTF	TGTGCCAGCAGTCCACTGTACAGGGATGGCTACACCTTC
TRBV4-1	TRBD2	few	TRBJ2-7	CASSQDPIWTSGEAEQYF	TGCGCCAGCAGCCAAGATCCCATCTGGACTAGCGGGGAGGCCGAGCAGTACTTC
TRBV12-3/TRBV12-4	.	few	TRBJ1-2	CASSSWDGTYGYTF	TGTGCCAGCAGTTCCTGGGACGGAACCTATGGCTACACCTTC
TRBV11-2	TRBD1	few	TRBJ2-1	CASSLGERDRVPIRSYNEQFF	TGTGCCAGCAGCTTAGGGGAACGGGACAGGGTGCCTATCCGCTCCTACAATGAGCAGTTCTTC
TRBV5-1	.	.	TRBJ1-1	CASRVQSSANTEAFF	TGCGCCAGCAGGGTTCAATCATCCGCGAACACTGAAGCTTTCTTT
TRBV2	TRBD2	.	TRBJ2-2	CASSVEREGLWDTGELFF	TGTGCCAGCAGTGTGGAGCGGGAGGGCCTTTGGGACACCGGGGAGCTGTTTTTT
TRBV27	.	.	TRBJ1-1	CASSESGPRGAFF	TGTGCCAGCAGTGAATCCGGGCCCCGCGGAGCTTTCTTT
TRBV7-3	.	.	TRBJ1-1	CASSLGGIDTEAFF	TGTGCCAGCAGCTTGGGAGGGATCGACACTGAAGCTTTCTTT
TRBV20-1	.	.	TRBJ2-7	CSAPPVASASFSYEQYF	TGCAGTGCCCCGCCCGTAGCTAGCGCGTCCTTCTCCTACGAGCAGTACTTC
TRBV27	.	few	TRBJ1-2	CASRPNTNYGYTF	TGTGCCAGCAGGCCTAACACCAACTATGGCTACACCTTC
TRBV7-9	.	.	TRBJ2-4	CASSGQFQYF	TGTGCCAGCAGCGGACAGTTTCAGTACTTC
TRBV20-1	.	.	TRBJ1-3	CGARDLTAGNTIYF	TGCGGTGCTAGAGATCTTACAGCCGGAAACACCATATATTTT
TRBV30	TRBD2	.	TRBJ2-7	CAWQSREVPGIEQYF	TGTGCCTGGCAGTCGCGGGAGGTCCCTGGGATAGAGCAGTACTTC
TRBV9	TRBD1	many	TRBJ2-2	CASSPGQGTGELFF	TGTGCCAGCAGCCCGGGACAGGGGACCGGGGAGCTGTTTTTT
TRBV10-3	.	.	TRBJ1-5	CAISPTGRRQPQHF	TGTGCCATCAGTCCTACAGGGCGTCGTCAGCCCCAGCATTTT
TRBV20-1	.	.	TRBJ2-7	CSAGRQQTYEQYF	TGCAGTGCCGGGAGACAGCAAACCTACGAGCAGTACTTC